This T cell receptor (beta chain) came from a study of regulatory T cells in long-lasting Graves disease. Overall study context: Antithyroid drug use was under 3 months in newly diagnosed Graves' patients.

The TCR beta library used iRepertoire HTBI primers with Arm-PCR amplification of CDR3. TCRdb re-derived calls from the multiplex PCR reads in MiXCR, one entry per CDR3 protein. The sample comprises under 300,000 distinct CDR3 sequences, 18% of which are singletons, and roughly a fifth rests with the top ten. As for time point: newly diagnosed GD, antithyroid drugs for less than 3 months. RNA extracted from PBMCs served as the sequencing template. The authors drew patients from an endocrinology department in Xi'an, China. This clonotype has at least ten counts. Its antigen is unidentified. Overall study results and limits: Persistent patients had a count of shared public clonotypes (approximately 2,800) that exceeded that of new patients (around 910). The TCR repertoire of persistent Graves' patients was less diverse than that of newly diagnosed ones.

The TCR originated in a female donor with Graves disease. The material sequenced was peripheral blood mononuclear cells (PBMCs), taken at new diagnosis, from a patient treated with antithyroid drugs.

CDR3 DNA sequence: TGTGCCAGTATCGGGAGCTCCTACAATGAGCAGTTCTTC. Amino acids: CASIGSSYNEQFF. The genes are TRBV28 and TRBJ2-1; D may be TRBD2 (6 bases). Trimming pared 9 bases from V and 0 bases from J, leaving 9 bases between. The CDR3 is 13 residues long. Germline CDR1 reads MDHEN; CDR2 reads SYDVKM.